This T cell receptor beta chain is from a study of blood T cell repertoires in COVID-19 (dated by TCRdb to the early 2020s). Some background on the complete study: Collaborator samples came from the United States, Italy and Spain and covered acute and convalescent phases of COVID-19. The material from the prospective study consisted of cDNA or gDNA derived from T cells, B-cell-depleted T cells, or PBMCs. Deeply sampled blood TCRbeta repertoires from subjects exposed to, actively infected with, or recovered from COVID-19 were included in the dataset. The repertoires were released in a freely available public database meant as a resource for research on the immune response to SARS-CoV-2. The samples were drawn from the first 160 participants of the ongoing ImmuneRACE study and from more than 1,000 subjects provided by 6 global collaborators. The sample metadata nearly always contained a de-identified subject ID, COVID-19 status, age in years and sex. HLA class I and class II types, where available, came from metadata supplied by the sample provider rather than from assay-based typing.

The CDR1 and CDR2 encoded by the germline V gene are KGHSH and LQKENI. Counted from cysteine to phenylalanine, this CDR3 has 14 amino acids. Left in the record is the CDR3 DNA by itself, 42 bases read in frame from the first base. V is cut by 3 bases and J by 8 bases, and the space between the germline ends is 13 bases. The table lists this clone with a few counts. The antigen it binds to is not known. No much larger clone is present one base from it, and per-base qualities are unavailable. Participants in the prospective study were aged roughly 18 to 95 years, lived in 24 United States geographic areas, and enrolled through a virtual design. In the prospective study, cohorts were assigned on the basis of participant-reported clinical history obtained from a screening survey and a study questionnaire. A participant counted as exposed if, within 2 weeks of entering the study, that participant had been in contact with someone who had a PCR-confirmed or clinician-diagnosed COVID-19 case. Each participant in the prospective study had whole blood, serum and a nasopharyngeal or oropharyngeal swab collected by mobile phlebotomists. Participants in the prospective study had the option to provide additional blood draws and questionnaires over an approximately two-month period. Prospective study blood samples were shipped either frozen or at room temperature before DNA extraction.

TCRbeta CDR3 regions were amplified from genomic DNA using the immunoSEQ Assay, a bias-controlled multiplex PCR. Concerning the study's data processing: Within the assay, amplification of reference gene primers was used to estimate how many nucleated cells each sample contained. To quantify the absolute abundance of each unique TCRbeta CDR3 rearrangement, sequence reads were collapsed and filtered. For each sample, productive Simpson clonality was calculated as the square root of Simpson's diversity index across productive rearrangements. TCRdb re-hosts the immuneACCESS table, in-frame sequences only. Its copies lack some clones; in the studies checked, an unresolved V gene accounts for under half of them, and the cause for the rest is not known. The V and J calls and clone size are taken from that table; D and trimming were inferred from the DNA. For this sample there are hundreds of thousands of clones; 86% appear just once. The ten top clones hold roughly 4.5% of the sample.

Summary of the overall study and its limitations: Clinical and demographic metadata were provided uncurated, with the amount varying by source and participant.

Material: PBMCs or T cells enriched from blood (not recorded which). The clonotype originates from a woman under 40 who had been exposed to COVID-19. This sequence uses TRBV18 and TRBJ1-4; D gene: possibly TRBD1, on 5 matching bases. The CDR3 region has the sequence CASSPGGAEEKLFF. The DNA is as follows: TGTGCCAGCTCACCGGGCGGGGCGGAAGAAAAACTGTTTTTT.